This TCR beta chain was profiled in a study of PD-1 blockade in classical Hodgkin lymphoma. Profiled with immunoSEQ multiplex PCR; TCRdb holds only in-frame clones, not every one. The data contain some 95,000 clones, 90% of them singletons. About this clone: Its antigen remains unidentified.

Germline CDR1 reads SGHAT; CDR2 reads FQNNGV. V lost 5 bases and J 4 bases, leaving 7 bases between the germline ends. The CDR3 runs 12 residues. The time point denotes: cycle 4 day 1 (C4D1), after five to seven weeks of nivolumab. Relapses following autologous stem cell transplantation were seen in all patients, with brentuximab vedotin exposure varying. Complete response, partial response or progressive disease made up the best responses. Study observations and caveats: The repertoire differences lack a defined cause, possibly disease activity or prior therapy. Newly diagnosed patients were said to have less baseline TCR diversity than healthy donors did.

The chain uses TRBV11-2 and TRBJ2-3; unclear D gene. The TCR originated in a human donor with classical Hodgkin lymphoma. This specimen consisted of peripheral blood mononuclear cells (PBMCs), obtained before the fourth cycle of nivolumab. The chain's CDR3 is CASSHQADTQYF. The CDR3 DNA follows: TGTGCCAGCAGCCACCAGGCAGATACGCAGTATTTT.